These T cell receptor beta chains were read from a single sample in a study of cytomegalovirus exposure and HLA in healthy donors. Clones were sequenced by immunoSEQ multiplex PCR, and TCRdb holds only the in-frame ones, with some missing. Among about 150,000 clones listed, roughly four fifths were seen once. The sequencing sample was made of PBMCs. Receptor source: a man aged 25-45 years in good health and CMV-seronegative. The CDR3 runs from the conserved cysteine through the conserved F or W. Each record gives: CDR3 DNA, CDR3 protein, clone size, J gene, CDR3 length, V gene, D gene. A D gene is named only where the DNA matches it firmly. Some rows mark clone size as missing; the rest say once, few, many or name a class of expanded clone.

TGTGCCAGCAGCCCACTAGCCTCCACCGGGGAGCTGTTTTTT | CASSPLASTGELFF | - | TRBJ2-2 | 14 | TRBV7-9 | -
TGTGCCAGCAGTTCAACGGACAGGGCGCAGATTTTCTTC | CASSSTDRAQIFF | - | TRBJ1-2 | 13 | TRBV27 | TRBD1
TGTGCCAGCAGTGAATCCGGGACACTCTTAGGGGGGGAGCTGTTTTTT | CASSESGTLLGGELFF | - | TRBJ2-2 | 16 | TRBV6-1 | -
TGTGCCAGCAGTTTCTGTTGGGAGTGGACGAACACTGAAGCTTTCTTT | CASSFCWEWTNTEAFF | - | TRBJ1-1 | 16 | TRBV27 | -
TGTGCCAGCAGCCCCCGGGGACAGGGAAATCGTGGCTACACCTTC | CASSPRGQGNRGYTF | few | TRBJ1-2 | 15 | TRBV5-6 | TRBD1
TGTGCCAGCAGCTTAATTACAGGATACTCTGGAAACACCATATATTTT | CASSLITGYSGNTIYF | once | TRBJ1-3 | 16 | TRBV7-9 | -
TGTGCCAGCAGGTCAGCGGGACACACCTACGAGCAGTACTTC | CASRSAGHTYEQYF | - | TRBJ2-7 | 14 | TRBV2 | -
TGTGCCAGTAGTATGGTGAGGGAGACTGAAGCTTTCTTT | CASSMVRETEAFF | few | TRBJ1-1 | 13 | TRBV19 | -
TGTGCCAGCAGCTTAGGGGCAGCCAGCAATCAGCCCCAGCATTTT | CASSLGAASNQPQHF | - | TRBJ1-5 | 15 | TRBV7-2 | -
TGCGCCAGCAGCTATGGACTAGCGGGGTACTACGAGCAGTACTTC | CASSYGLAGYYEQYF | - | TRBJ2-7 | 15 | TRBV5-1 | TRBD2
TGTGCCAGCAGCTCGGGACAGGGAGCTGAGCAGTTCTTC | CASSSGQGAEQFF | once | TRBJ2-1 | 13 | TRBV11-2 | TRBD1
TGTGCCAGCAGCACCTATCGAGGCAGGGGGCTTGTATGGTTCTTC | CASSTYRGRGLVWFF | - | TRBJ2-1 | 15 | TRBV27 | TRBD1
TGTGCCAGCAGGCAGGGGTCCAAAAACAGTCAGTACTTC | CASRQGSKNSQYF | - | TRBJ2-4 | 13 | TRBV6-1 | -
TGTGCCAGCAGCTTAACGGGGGACAGTAATTCACCCCTCCACTTT | CASSLTGDSNSPLHF | - | TRBJ1-6 | 15 | TRBV7-3 | TRBD1
TGTGCCAGCTCACCGGGGCAGGGGGCGAATTCACCCCTCCACTTT | CASSPGQGANSPLHF | - | TRBJ1-6 | 15 | TRBV18 | TRBD1
TGTGCCAGCAGAATTGGACAGGGGGGTTACGAGCAGTACTTC | CASRIGQGGYEQYF | - | TRBJ2-7 | 14 | TRBV2 | TRBD1
TGTGCCAGCAGCCCCAGGACTAGCGGGGGTTCCACAGATACGCAGTATTTT | CASSPRTSGGSTDTQYF | - | TRBJ2-3 | 17 | TRBV4-2 | TRBD2
TGTGCCAGCAGTTTGGCAAGACAGGGGGGCTACACCTTC | CASSLARQGGYTF | - | TRBJ1-2 | 13 | TRBV28 | TRBD1
TGCGCCAGCAGCTTGGCCGAGGGAAGTGAAAAACTGTTTTTT | CASSLAEGSEKLFF | - | TRBJ1-4 | 14 | TRBV5-1 | -
TGCGCCAGTAAACAGGGACCTCCCTACGAGCAGTACTTC | CASKQGPPYEQYF | - | TRBJ2-7 | 13 | TRBV5-1 | -
TGTGCCAGCAGTAGGATAGCAGAGGGCACCGGGGAGCTGTTTTTT | CASSRIAEGTGELFF | medium-sized | TRBJ2-2 | 15 | TRBV2 | -
TGTGCCAGCAGCTCAAGCGGGGGCGGCACAGATACGCAGTATTTT | CASSSSGGGTDTQYF | - | TRBJ2-3 | 15 | TRBV5-6 | TRBD2
TGTGCCAGCAGTTTTTCAGGGGCTGGGGCCAACGTCCTGACTTTC | CASSFSGAGANVLTF | - | TRBJ2-6 | 15 | TRBV28 | -
TGTGCCAGCGTCAGGGAGGGGGTGAACACTGAAGCTTTCTTT | CASVREGVNTEAFF | - | TRBJ1-1 | 14 | TRBV2 | -
TGTGCCAGCAGCCTGCCGGGACACCAAGGGGAGGCTTTCTTT | CASSLPGHQGEAFF | - | TRBJ1-1 | 14 | TRBV13 | -
TGTGCCAGCAGCATAGAGGGGGATGGCAATCAGCCCCAGCATTTT | CASSIEGDGNQPQHF | - | TRBJ1-5 | 15 | TRBV9 | -
TGTGCCACCATTGGACTAGCGGATACGAGGAGGGCAGATACGCAGTATTTT | CATIGLADTRRADTQYF | - | TRBJ2-3 | 17 | TRBV28 | TRBD2